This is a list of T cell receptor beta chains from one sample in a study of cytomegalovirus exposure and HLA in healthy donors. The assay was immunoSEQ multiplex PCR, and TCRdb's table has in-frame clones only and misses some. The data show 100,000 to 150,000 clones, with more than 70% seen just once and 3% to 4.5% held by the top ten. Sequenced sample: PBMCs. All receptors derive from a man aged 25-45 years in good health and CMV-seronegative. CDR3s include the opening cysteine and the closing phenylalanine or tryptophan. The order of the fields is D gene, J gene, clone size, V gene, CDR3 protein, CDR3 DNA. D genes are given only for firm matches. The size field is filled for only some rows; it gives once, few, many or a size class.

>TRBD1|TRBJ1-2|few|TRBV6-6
CASSPGGQHTYGYTF
TGTGCCAGCAGTCCCGGGGGACAGCATACCTATGGCTACACCTTC
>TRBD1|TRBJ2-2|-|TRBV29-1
CSGLRQGGTGELFF
TGCAGCGGATTACGACAGGGGGGAACCGGGGAGCTGTTTTTT
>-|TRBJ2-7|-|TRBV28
CASSQLLIGDEQYF
TGTGCCAGCAGTCAACTACTAATCGGCGACGAGCAGTACTTC
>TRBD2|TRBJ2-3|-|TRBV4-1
CASSRKGSGGIADTQYF
TGCGCCAGCAGCCGGAAAGGTAGCGGGGGTATCGCAGATACGCAGTATTTT
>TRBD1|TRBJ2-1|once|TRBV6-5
CASSRTGRGEQFF
TGTGCCAGCAGTCGGACAGGGAGAGGTGAGCAGTTCTTC
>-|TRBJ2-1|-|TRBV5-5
CASSPTDLATYNEQFF
TGTGCCAGCAGCCCGACAGACCTTGCTACCTACAATGAGCAGTTCTTC
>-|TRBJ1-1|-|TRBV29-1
CSGGRENRGTEAFF
TGCAGCGGTGGAAGGGAAAATAGGGGCACTGAAGCTTTCTTT
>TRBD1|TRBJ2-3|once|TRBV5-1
CASSLFTGGYTDTQYF
TGCGCCAGCAGCTTGTTTACAGGGGGCTACACAGATACGCAGTATTTT
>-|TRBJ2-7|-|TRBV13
CASSGETGLGYEQYF
TGTGCCAGCAGCGGGGAAACGGGACTTGGCTACGAGCAGTACTTC
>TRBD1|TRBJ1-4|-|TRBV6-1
CASSLTGSNEKLFF
TGTGCCAGCAGCCTGACAGGGTCAAATGAAAAACTGTTTTTT
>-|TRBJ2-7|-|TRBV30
CAWSAGEGEQYF
TGTGCCTGGAGTGCAGGAGAGGGCGAGCAGTACTTC
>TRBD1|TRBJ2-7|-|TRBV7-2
CASSSGQGGAYEQYF
TGTGCCAGCAGCTCAGGACAGGGGGGAGCCTACGAGCAGTACTTC
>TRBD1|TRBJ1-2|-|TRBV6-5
CASSYRRTGGPYGYTF
TGTGCCAGCAGTTACCGACGGACAGGAGGCCCCTATGGCTACACCTTC
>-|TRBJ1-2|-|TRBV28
CASSSRRAGGGYGYTF
TGTGCCAGCAGTTCGCGGAGAGCAGGAGGTGGTTATGGCTACACCTTC
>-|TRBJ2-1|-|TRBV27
CASSYGVSSYNEQFF
TGTGCCAGCAGTTACGGGGTTAGCTCCTACAATGAGCAGTTCTTC
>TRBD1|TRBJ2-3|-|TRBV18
CASSGQGTDTQYF
TGTGCCAGCTCAGGACAGGGGACAGATACGCAGTATTTT
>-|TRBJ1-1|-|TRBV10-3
CAIRAGLSMNTEAFF
TGTGCCATCAGGGCAGGGTTGTCCATGAACACTGAAGCTTTCTTT
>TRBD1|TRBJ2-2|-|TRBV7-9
CSSSPPRGTANTGELFF
TGTTCCAGCAGCCCACCGAGAGGGACAGCGAACACCGGGGAGCTGTTTTTT
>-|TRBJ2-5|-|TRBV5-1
CASRRDWETQYF
TGCGCCAGCCGCAGGGATTGGGAGACCCAGTACTTC
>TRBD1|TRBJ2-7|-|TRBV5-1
CASSTSRDSPSYEQYF
TGCGCCAGCAGCACCTCCCGGGACAGCCCCTCCTACGAGCAGTACTTC
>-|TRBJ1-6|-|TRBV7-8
CASSADIYNSPLHF
TGTGCCAGCAGCGCGGACATCTATAATTCACCCCTCCACTTT
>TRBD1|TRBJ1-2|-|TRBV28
CASSPPGQGANYGYTF
TGTGCCAGCAGTCCCCCAGGACAGGGGGCTAACTATGGCTACACCTTC
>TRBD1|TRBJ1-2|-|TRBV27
CASSTGGYGYTF
TGTGCCAGCTCCACAGGGGGCTATGGCTACACCTTC
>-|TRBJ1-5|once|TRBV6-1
CASSGGNQPQHF
TGTGCCAGCAGTGGAGGGAATCAGCCCCAGCATTTT
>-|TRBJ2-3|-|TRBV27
CASSLGLGDTQYF
TGTGCCAGCAGTCTGGGACTGGGGGATACGCAGTATTTT
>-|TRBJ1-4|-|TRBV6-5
CASSSRAGFSNEKLFF
TGTGCCAGCAGTTCTCGAGCAGGGTTTTCTAATGAAAAACTGTTTTTT
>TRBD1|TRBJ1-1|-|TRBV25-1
CASSGDRGDTEAFF
TGTGCCAGCAGTGGCGACAGGGGTGACACTGAAGCTTTCTTT
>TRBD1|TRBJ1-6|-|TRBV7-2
CASSPGQMDAGSPLHF
TGTGCCAGCAGCCCGGGACAGATGGATGCAGGGTCACCCCTCCACTTT
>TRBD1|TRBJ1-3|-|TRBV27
CASGNQDRGNTIYF
TGTGCCAGCGGAAACCAGGACAGGGGAAACACCATATATTTT
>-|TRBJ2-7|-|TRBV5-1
CASSLVGHEQYF
TGCGCCAGCAGCTTGGTTGGCCACGAGCAGTACTTC
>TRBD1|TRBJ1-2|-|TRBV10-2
CASSRDRLYGYTF
TGCGCCAGCAGTCGGGACAGGCTCTATGGCTACACCTTC
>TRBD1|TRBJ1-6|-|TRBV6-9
CASSEHRTGFKTNSPLHF
TGTGCCAGCAGCGAACACAGGACAGGCTTTAAGACTAATTCACCCCTCCACTTT
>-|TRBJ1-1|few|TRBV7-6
CASSLGGGGSTEAFF
TGTGCCAGCAGCTTAGGGGGCGGGGGTAGCACTGAAGCTTTCTTT
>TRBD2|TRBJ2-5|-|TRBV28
CASRPLLAGGRETQYF
TGTGCCAGCAGACCTCTACTAGCGGGGGGCAGGGAGACCCAGTACTTC
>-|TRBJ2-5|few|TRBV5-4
CASSLYRGETQYF
TGTGCCAGCAGCTTGTATCGAGGGGAGACCCAGTACTTC
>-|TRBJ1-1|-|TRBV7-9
CASSAIDTEAFF
TGTGCCAGCAGCGCTATAGACACTGAAGCTTTCTTT
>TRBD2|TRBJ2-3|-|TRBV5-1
CASSLGARAGGTDTQYF
TGCGCCAGCAGCTTGGGGGCTAGGGCGGGGGGCACAGATACGCAGTATTTT
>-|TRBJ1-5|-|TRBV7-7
CASSCLSVSGNQPQHF
TGTGCCAGCAGCTGCTTGAGCGTATCCGGCAATCAGCCCCAGCATTTT
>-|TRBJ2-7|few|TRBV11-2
CASSLDSISYEQYF
TGTGCCAGCAGCCTGGACAGTATCTCCTACGAGCAGTACTTC
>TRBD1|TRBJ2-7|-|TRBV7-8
CASRPIRTGGDEQYF
TGTGCCAGCAGACCTATACGGACAGGGGGGGACGAGCAGTACTTC
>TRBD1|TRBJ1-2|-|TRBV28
CASSVTGDVNYGYTF
TGTGCCAGCAGTGTTACAGGGGATGTTAACTATGGCTACACCTTC
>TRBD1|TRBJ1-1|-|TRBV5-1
CASSLGQGGRNTEAFF
TGCGCCAGCAGCCTCGGACAGGGGGGAAGGAACACTGAAGCTTTCTTT
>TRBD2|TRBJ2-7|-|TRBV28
CVSGLAGGTGEQYF
TGTGTTTCGGGACTAGCGGGGGGCACGGGGGAGCAGTACTTC
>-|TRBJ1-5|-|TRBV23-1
CASSPHSGQEINQPQHF
TGCGCCAGCAGTCCTCACAGCGGGCAGGAGATCAATCAGCCCCAGCATTTT
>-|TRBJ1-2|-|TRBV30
CAWSGENYGYTF
TGTGCCTGGTCAGGGGAAAATTATGGCTACACCTTC
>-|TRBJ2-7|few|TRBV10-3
CAISERGLSEQYF
TGTGCCATCAGTGAGCGAGGACTCTCCGAGCAGTACTTC
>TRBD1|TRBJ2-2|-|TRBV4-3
CASSQATGGYTGELFF
TGCGCCAGCAGCCAGGCGACAGGGGGCTATACCGGGGAGCTGTTTTTT
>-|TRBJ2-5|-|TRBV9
CASSERGMGWETQYF
TGTGCCAGCAGCGAGAGGGGGATGGGGTGGGAGACCCAGTACTTC
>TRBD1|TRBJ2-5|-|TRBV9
CASSLHRGQGSQETQYF
TGTGCCAGCAGCCTCCACCGGGGACAGGGGTCTCAAGAGACCCAGTACTTC
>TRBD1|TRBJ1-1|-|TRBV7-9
CSSSLGDSEAFF
TGTTCCAGCAGCTTAGGGGACAGTGAAGCTTTCTTT
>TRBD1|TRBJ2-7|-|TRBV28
CASSLRGQGAHDYEQYF
TGTGCCAGCAGTTTAAGGGGACAGGGGGCTCATGACTACGAGCAGTACTTC
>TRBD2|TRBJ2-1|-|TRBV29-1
CSELSGDVHNEQFF
TGCAGCGAACTGAGCGGGGACGTACACAATGAGCAGTTCTTC